The sequence of this T cell receptor beta chain was determined in a study of T cell changes during pregnancy in multiple sclerosis. The germline V gene has CDR1 SNHLY and CDR2 FYNNEI. V was pared by 4 bases and J by 4 bases, with 6 bases of the junction left unmatched. The CDR3 covers 15 residues. TCRdb keeps only in-frame clones here, not all; method: immunoSEQ multiplex PCR. The sample records approximately 41,000 clones, over 90% being singletons. This receptor was identified in a female donor with multiple sclerosis, enrolled in a pregnancy study. The chain uses TRBV2 and TRBJ2-3; 9 nucleotides match TRBD2. Sequencing was performed on CD4+ T cells from peripheral blood mononuclear cells, taken in the second trimester of pregnancy. The CDR3 sequence is CASSGVAGAADTQYF. The CDR3 DNA sequence: TGTGCCAGCAGTGGTGTAGCGGGAGCGGCAGATACGCAGTATTTT.